This entry lists 9 T cell receptor beta chains sequenced from one sample in a study of CD8+CD57+ T cells in acquired aplastic anemia. Whoever was chosen for sequencing had shown CD8+CD57+ cell expansion by flow cytometry. TCR beta VDJ and CDR3 profiling used genomic DNA as template. A single record per CDR3 protein comes from TCRdb applying MiXCR to the reads. Of 150,000 to 180,000 distinct CDR3 sequences listed, around half are singletons. Source material: sorted CD4+, CD8+, or CD8+CD57+ T cells (not recorded which) from PBMCs. Receptors originate from a human donor with aplastic anemia.

This chain joins TRBV4-2 and TRBJ2-5, with 12 positions matching TRBD2. V shed 4 bases and J 5 bases; nucleotides not matched to a gene: 8. Germline assignment: CDR1 LGHNA and CDR2 YNFKEQ. The CDR3 is made up of 16 amino acids. CDR3 bases: TGTGCCAGCAGCCCCACTAGCGGGGGGACGGGCGAGACCCAGTACTTC. This translates into CASSPTSGGTGETQYF.

The chain carries TRBV10-3 and TRBJ2-5; 8 positions agree with TRBD1. Losses at the gene ends were 2 bases for V and 2 bases for J; bases not matched to a gene: 7. Germline V gene sequence: CDR1 ENHRY, CDR2 SYGVKD. The CDR3 extends over 16 amino acids. In DNA form, the CDR3 reads TGTGCCATCAGTGAGCACTCCGGGACAGGACAAGAGACCCAGTACTTC. Protein product: CAISEHSGTGQETQYF.

In this sample, this clonotype turned up once. The V gene is TRBV9, the J gene TRBJ2-7, with TRBD1 matching 9 bases. Trimming cost V 4 bases and J 9 bases; bases outside gene matches: 5. Germline loops: CDR1 SGDLS, CDR2 YYNGEE. This CDR3 has 12 residues. The CDR3 sequence: CASSRTGGRQYF. CDR3 DNA sequence: TGTGCCAGCAGCCGCACAGGGGGCAGGCAGTACTTC. The complete variable domain, with remaining parts taken from reference TRBV9 and TRBJ2-7, reads DSGVTQTPKHLITATGQRVTLRCSPRSGDLSVYWYQQSLDQGLQFLIQYYNGEERAKGNILERFSAQQFPDLHSELNLSSLELGDSALYFCASSRTGGRQYFGPGTRLTVT.

The chain joins TRBV20-1 to TRBJ2-7, with 7 nucleotides matching TRBD1. The CDR3 runs to 14 residues. V lost 1 base, J lost 7 bases, and 10 bases stayed unmatched. Germline CDR1 DFQATT, CDR2 SNEGSKA (reference sequence). CDR3 nucleotide sequence: TGCAGTGCTAGAGGTAGGACAGGTCTGGGGGAGCAGTACTTC. Its translation: CSARGRTGLGEQYF.

V gene TRBV5-1 combines with J gene TRBJ1-6; 7 positions match TRBD1. V shed 7 bases, J shed 7 bases, and the junction held 8 bases outside the gene matches. This CDR3 has 14 residues. Germline V CDR1 and CDR2: SGHRS, YFSETQ. CDR3 in DNA: TGCGCCAGCGGAACCGGGACAGTGAATTCACCCCTCCACTTT. Protein: CASGTGTVNSPLHF.

This clonotype was seen only once. This sequence joins TRBV19 and TRBJ1-6, with 8 bases that match TRBD1. Germline values: CDR1 LNHDA, CDR2 SQIVND (reference sequence). The junction had 6 bases not matched to a gene; V was cut back by 5 bases and J by 9 bases. This CDR3 spans 14 amino acids. Here the CDR3 DNA reads TGTGCCAGTAGTCGGGACAGGTTCAGTTCACCCCTCCACTTT. This sequence encodes CASSRDRFSSPLHF.

This clonotype has a single count. The J gene is TRBJ2-3, the V gene TRBV9; either TRBD1 or TRBD2 may supply D (5 bases each). The CDR3 totals 16 residues. V lost 0 bases to trimming and J lost 0 bases, with 11 bases between them. Germline V gene data show CDR1 as SGDLS and CDR2 as YYNGEE. The CDR3 DNA is TGTGCCAGCAGCGTAGGTCCGGGGCCGAGCACAGATACGCAGTATTTT. It is translated as CASSVGPGPSTDTQYF.

The chain carries TRBV11-1 and TRBJ2-2, with D perhaps matching TRBD1 (6 bases). This CDR3 spans 16 amino acids. V lost 3 bases and J 5 bases, leaving 16 bases between the germline ends. Germline V gives CDR1 SGHAT, CDR2 FQDESV (reference sequence). CDR3 coding DNA: TGTGCCAGCAGCTTTAGGGGGACGGTCCGAACCGGGGAGCTGTTTTTT. This codes for CASSFRGTVRTGELFF.

The chain uses TRBV29-1 and TRBJ1-1; the D gene is possibly TRBD1 (5 bases). The CDR3 loop spans 12 amino acids. V was trimmed by 7 bases and J by 1 base, leaving 10 bases between them. Germline lookup yields CDR1 SQVTM and CDR2 ANQGSEA. In DNA, the CDR3 is TGCAGCGCCACAACAGGGAACACTGAAGCTTTCTTT. Its protein is CSATTGNTEAFF.